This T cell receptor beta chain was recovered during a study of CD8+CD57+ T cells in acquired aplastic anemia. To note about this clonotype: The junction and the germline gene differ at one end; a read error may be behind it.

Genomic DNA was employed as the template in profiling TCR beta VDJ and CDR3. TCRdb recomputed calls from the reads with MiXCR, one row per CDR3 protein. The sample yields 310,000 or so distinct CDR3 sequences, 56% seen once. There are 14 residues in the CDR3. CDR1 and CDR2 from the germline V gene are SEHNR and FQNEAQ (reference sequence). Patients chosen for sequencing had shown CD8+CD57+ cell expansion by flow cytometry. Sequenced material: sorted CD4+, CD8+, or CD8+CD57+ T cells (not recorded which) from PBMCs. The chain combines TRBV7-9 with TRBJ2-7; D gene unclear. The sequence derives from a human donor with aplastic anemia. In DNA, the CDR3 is TGCGCCAGCAGCTTAAGACGCTCACTCTACGAGCAGTACTTC. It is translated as CASSLRRSLYEQYF.